Following are 32 T cell receptor beta chains from one sample sequenced in a study of T cell changes during pregnancy in multiple sclerosis. The data were produced by immunoSEQ multiplex PCR, yet TCRdb's version contains in-frame clones alone and is incomplete. This table has about 98,000 clones, 92% appearing once. The sequenced sample was peripheral blood, obtained after pregnancy. The receptors shown here come from a female donor in good health, enrolled as a control in a pregnancy study.

This clone was seen more than once but under ten times. V usage is TRBV28 and J usage is TRBJ1-2; 8 bases map to TRBD1. This CDR3 is 12 amino acids long. The J segment lost 5 bases and the V segment lost 8 bases, leaving 4 bases of the junction unmatched. Germline CDR1 is MDHEN and CDR2 is SYDVKM. CDR3 DNA: TGTGCCAGCTGTGGACAGGGTTATGGCTACACCTTC. Protein: CASCGQGYGYTF.

The chain joins TRBV18 to TRBJ2-5, with a possible D match to TRBD2 (7 bases). Germline V gene sequence: CDR1 KGHSH, CDR2 LQKENI. Trimming took off 2 bases at V and 4 bases at J, with 11 bases between the two ends. This CDR3 is 14 amino acids long. The CDR3 protein is CASSPAGAPETQYF. The CDR3 region has the DNA TGTGCCAGCTCACCAGCGGGGGCACCAGAGACCCAGTACTTC.

In its sample, this clone was seen once. The chain recombines TRBV7-2 with TRBJ2-1; 12 bases match TRBD2. CDR1 is SGHTA and CDR2 is FQGNSA in the germline V gene. The ends lost 3 bases at V and 7 bases at J; junction bases unmatched: 4. This CDR3 is built from 15 residues. The DNA of the CDR3 is TGTGCCAGCAGCTTCTCAGGACTAGCGGGGAATGAGCAGTTCTTC. This encodes CASSFSGLAGNEQFF.

This clone was observed a handful of times. The chain uses TRBV2 and TRBJ2-2; D gene ambiguous. Trimming took 6 bases from V and 2 from J, leaving 10 bases between them. CDR1 SNHLY and CDR2 FYNNEI come from the germline V gene. The CDR3 sequence is 14 residues long. The CDR3 reads CASRESVNTGELFF. The CDR3 nucleotides read TGTGCCAGCAGGGAGTCAGTAAACACCGGGGAGCTGTTTTTT.

This clone was found once. This chain connects TRBV7-9 to TRBJ1-2, with 9 bases matching TRBD1. Looked up from germline, CDR1 is SEHNR and CDR2 is FQNEAQ (reference sequence). With 2 bases clipped from V and 4 bases from J, the junction kept 2 bases outside the gene matches. The CDR3 has 14 residues. CDR3 coding DNA: TGTGCCAGCAGCTTACACAGGGGGCTCTATGGCTACACCTTC. The encoded protein is CASSLHRGLYGYTF.

The chain uses TRBV6-6 and TRBJ1-1, with 8 bases that match TRBD1. The J segment lost 5 bases and the V segment lost 8 bases, leaving 7 bases of the junction unmatched. The CDR3 totals 13 residues. Germline loops: CDR1 MNHNY, CDR2 SVGAGI (reference sequence). Written as DNA, the CDR3 is TGTGCCAGCGGTGACAGGGGACGAACTGAAGCTTTCTTT. Translation gives CASGDRGRTEAFF.

The DNA for the CDR3 is TGCGCCAGCAGCGGACAGGGGACTAATGAAAAACTGTTTTTT. This encodes CASSGQGTNEKLFF. The chain carries TRBV5-1 and TRBJ1-4, with 9 bases identical to TRBD1. CDR3 length equals 14 residues. V shed 4 bases, J shed 2 bases, and the junction held 0 bases outside the gene matches. From germline, CDR1 is SGHRS and CDR2 YFSETQ.

V and J are TRBV18 and TRBJ1-2, with 8 bases that match TRBD1. Germline trimming cut 3 bases from V and 6 bases from J; bases unmatched to any gene: 21. The V gene's germline CDR1 is KGHSH and CDR2 LQKENI. The CDR3 totals 19 residues. CDR3 nucleotide sequence: TGTGCCAGCTCACCTCTTGGCCTCACCCCCAGGGGGCAGGAAGATGGCTACACCTTC. Translating gives CASSPLGLTPRGQEDGYTF.

The chain is built from TRBV6-1 and TRBJ2-7, with 11 bases lining up with TRBD1. Germline assignment: CDR1 MNHNS and CDR2 SASEGT. Unmatched junction bases numbered 5, after V lost 6 bases and J lost 1 base. This CDR3 has 15 amino acids. The CDR3 DNA is TGTGCCAGCAGCGCCGGGACAGGGGGATCCTACGAGCAGTACTTC. It encodes CASSAGTGGSYEQYF.

This clone was counted once. CDR3 amino acids: CASSPGQFVYGYTF. Written as DNA, the CDR3 is TGTGCCAGCAGCCCCGGACAGTTCGTCTATGGCTACACCTTC. The chain is built from TRBV11-2 and TRBJ1-2; maybe TRBD1 (6 bases). The CDR3 length is 14 residues. V lost 5 bases and J lost 4, with 14 bases in between. Germline-derived CDR1 and CDR2 are SGHAT and FQNNGV.

This rearrangement joins TRBV7-9 to TRBJ2-7, with 9 bases identical to TRBD1. CDR3 length equals 15 residues. J was trimmed by 5 bases and V by 5 bases; bases with no gene match: 10. Germline values: CDR1 SEHNR, CDR2 FQNEAQ (reference sequence). The CDR3 protein is CASSHKGQGVHEQYF. CDR3 nucleotides: TGTGCCAGCAGCCACAAGGGACAGGGCGTCCACGAGCAGTACTTC.

The V gene is TRBV6-5, the J gene TRBJ1-6; D gene ambiguous. Germline lookup yields CDR1 MNHEY and CDR2 SVGAGI. The CDR3 spans 14 residues. Deletions cut 5 bases from V and 7 bases from J, with 12 bases between. This CDR3 is CASSLRVPNSPLHF. The CDR3 DNA sequence: TGTGCCAGCAGTCTCCGGGTTCCAAATTCACCCCTCCACTTT.

The rearrangement links TRBV5-1 to TRBJ2-5; possible D gene TRBD1, 6 bases. V dropped 4 bases and J dropped 1 base, with 8 bases sitting between them. Per germline, CDR1 SGHRS and CDR2 YFSETQ. The CDR3 extends over 13 amino acids. The CDR3 bases are TGCGCCAGCAGCCAAGGGGGCCAAGAGACCCAGTACTTC. Translated, it gives CASSQGGQETQYF.

This sequence joins TRBV4-1 and TRBJ2-7, with 8 bases identical to TRBD2. CDR1 and CDR2 from the germline V gene are MGHRA and YSYEKL. CDR3 length: 14 amino acids. The trim removed 5 bases at V and 4 bases at J, leaving 7 bases unmatched. The CDR3 nucleotides read TGCGCCAGCAGCTACGGGACTAGAGGGTACGAGCAGTACTTC. This sequence encodes CASSYGTRGYEQYF.

The chain carries TRBV29-1 and TRBJ2-3, with a tentative D call TRBD1 (5 bases). The germline gives CDR1 SQVTM, CDR2 ANQGSEA. V was pared by 4 bases and J by 3 bases, with 14 bases between. This CDR3 region has 14 residues. CDR3 sequence: CSVVSRQTTDTQYF. The CDR3 DNA reads TGCAGCGTTGTCTCGAGACAGACAACAGATACGCAGTATTTT.

On this clone: Lacking the conserved final phenylalanine or tryptophan, this CDR3 likely reflects a read error. It is unclear where the CDR3 begins or ends on the DNA, so no DNA is shown, and the CDR3 is as TCRdb lists it. This CDR3 reads CAITILPRDGYPMATPSGYEWG. J is TRBJ1-2 and V is TRBV10-3. The CDR3 spans 22 residues, counting both ends. The germline gives CDR1 ENHRY, CDR2 SYGVKD.

J is TRBJ1-1 and V is TRBV21-1; the table's D call, TRBD1, has no DNA check behind it. TRBV21-1 is described as a pseudogene. This CDR3 contains 17 residues. CDR3 sequence reads: CASSKVVGQGMNTEAFF. The CDR3, as DNA: TGTGCCAGCAGCAAAGTCGTGGGACAGGGGATGAACACTGAAGCTTTCTTT.

V is TRBV29-1 and J is TRBJ2-1, with unresolved D. The CDR3 has 13 amino acids. Germline V gives CDR1 SQVTM, CDR2 ANQGSEA. The V end was cut by 2 bases, the J end by 0 bases, with 5 bases between. CDR3 nucleotide sequence: TGCAGCGTTGAACAGAACTCCTACAATGAGCAGTTCTTC. This encodes CSVEQNSYNEQFF.

The rearrangement links TRBV2 to TRBJ2-2; 8 bases agree with TRBD2. The germline V gene encodes CDR1 SNHLY and CDR2 FYNNEI. Trimming cost V 6 bases and J 6 bases; bases outside gene matches: 9. The CDR3 runs 15 residues. The CDR3 is CASSGSGRDSGELFF. In DNA form, the CDR3 reads TGTGCCAGCAGCGGGAGCGGGAGAGATTCCGGGGAGCTGTTTTTT. Full variable domain (remainder filled in from reference TRBV2 and TRBJ2-2): EPEVTQTPSHQVTQMGQEVILRCVPISNHLYFYWYRQILGQKVEFLVSFYNNEISEKSEIFDDQFSVERPDGSNFTLKIRSTKLEDSAMYFCASSGSGRDSGELFFGEGSRLTVL.

This chain connects TRBV5-1 to TRBJ2-1; 11 bases align to TRBD2. The CDR3 length is 16 residues. Trimming removed 4 bases from V and 6 bases from J; junction bases left unmatched: 9. In germline, CDR1 is SGHRS, CDR2 YFSETQ. CDR3 protein: CASSGSSGGLGNEQFF. For the CDR3, the DNA is TGCGCCAGCAGCGGGTCTAGCGGGGGGCTGGGCAATGAGCAGTTCTTC.

The gene calls are TRBV7-9 and TRBJ1-1, with a tentative D call TRBD1 (5 bases). V lost 1 base to trimming and J lost 4 bases, with 7 bases between them. Germline lookup yields CDR1 SEHNR and CDR2 FQNEAQ (reference sequence). There are 13 residues in the CDR3. DNA for the CDR3: TGTGCCAGCAGCTTAGAAGGGGCCACTGAAGCTTTCTTT. It translates to CASSLEGATEAFF.

The CDR3 region is CASSFEGGTNEKLFF. For the CDR3, the DNA is TGTGCCAGCAGCTTCGAAGGGGGAACTAATGAAAAACTGTTTTTT. This rearrangement joins TRBV11-1 to TRBJ1-4, with D possibly matching TRBD1 (6 bases). This CDR3 spans 15 amino acids. Germline loops: CDR1 SGHAT, CDR2 FQDESV (reference sequence). The V gene lost 3 bases and the J gene lost 1 base, with 9 bases spanning the gap.

The rearrangement links TRBV30 to TRBJ2-4; tentative D call: TRBD1 (6 bases). Trimming removed 5 bases at V and 0 bases at J, with 17 bases between. Per germline, CDR1 GTSNPN and CDR2 SVGIG (reference sequence). The CDR3 has 16 amino acids. CDR3 amino acids: CAWVIYREIAKNIQYF. CDR3 DNA sequence: TGTGCCTGGGTCATATACAGGGAGATAGCCAAAAACATTCAGTACTTC.

This sequence joins TRBV9 and TRBJ2-7, with D maybe TRBD1 (6 bases). This CDR3 contains 14 residues. Trimming stripped 2 bases from V and 6 bases from J, with 15 bases between. Germline V gene sequence: CDR1 SGDLS, CDR2 YYNGEE. This chain's CDR3 is CASSVGGRVFEQYF. DNA for the CDR3: TGTGCCAGCAGCGTTGGGGGCAGGGTGTTCGAGCAGTACTTC.

J is TRBJ1-5 and V is TRBV5-1; 7 bases are a match to TRBD1. Germline CDR1 and CDR2: SGHRS and YFSETQ. This CDR3 region has 15 residues. V was pared by 4 bases and J by 0 bases, with 4 bases of the junction left unmatched. The DNA of the CDR3 is TGCGCCAGCAGCCCGACAGGGCTTAGCAATCAGCCCCAGCATTTT. It encodes CASSPTGLSNQPQHF.

The chain recombines TRBV6-1 with TRBJ2-4, with D possibly TRBD2 on 5 matching bases. The germline V and J ends were trimmed by 7 bases and 4 bases, with 14 bases remaining between them. The CDR3 length is 14 residues. Germline V lookup: CDR1 MNHNS, CDR2 SASEGT. CDR3 sequence (DNA): TGTGCCAGCATGTCCGTCCTAGCTAAAAACATTCAGTACTTC. Encoded protein: CASMSVLAKNIQYF.

The rearrangement joins TRBV5-1 to TRBJ2-7; 8 bases match TRBD2. Losses at the gene ends were 5 bases for V and 1 base for J; bases not matched to a gene: 5. Germline V gene lookup returns CDR1 SGHRS and CDR2 YFSETQ. The CDR3 sequence is 14 residues long. CDR3 in amino acids: CASSQASGSYEQYF. The CDR3 region has the DNA TGCGCCAGCAGTCAGGCTAGCGGGTCCTACGAGCAGTACTTC.

The gene calls are TRBV15 and TRBJ1-3; a weak D match, TRBD1 (5 bases). The CDR3 totals 16 residues. Germline CDR1 and CDR2: LNHNV and YYDKDF (reference sequence). With 4 bases removed from V and 0 bases from J, the gap between germline ends came to 13 bases. The CDR3 here is CATSTRDFNSGNTIYF. The CDR3 coding sequence is TGTGCCACCAGCACCCGGGACTTCAACTCTGGAAACACCATATATTTT.

The chain carries TRBV5-1 and TRBJ2-2; D might be TRBD2 (6 bases). The CDR3 loop spans 16 amino acids. The V gene lost 0 bases and the J gene lost 0 bases, with 9 bases spanning the gap. CDR1 is SGHRS, CDR2 YFSETQ, per germline. The CDR3 here is CASSLGVAANTGELFF. For the CDR3, the DNA is TGCGCCAGCAGCTTGGGGGTAGCGGCGAACACCGGGGAGCTGTTTTTT.

This clone was observed a few times. DNA for the CDR3: TGTGCCACCAGCAGAGATTTAGGGGGCCCTGAAGCTTTCTTT. This codes for CATSRDLGGPEAFF. The chain recombines TRBV15 with TRBJ1-1, with 7 bases that match TRBD1. Trimming took 0 bases from V and 6 from J; bases not matched to a gene: 4. This CDR3 contains 14 residues. Germline CDR1 reads LNHNV; CDR2 reads YYDKDF (reference sequence).

This chain connects TRBV19 to TRBJ1-4, with 10 bases lining up with TRBD1. There are 16 residues in the CDR3. V shed 3 bases, J shed 5 bases, and the junction held 6 bases outside the gene matches. Germline lookup yields CDR1 LNHDA and CDR2 SQIVND (reference sequence). The CDR3 DNA is TGTGCCAGTAGTATTGGGACAGGGGTAAAGAATGAAAAACTGTTTTTT. Its translation: CASSIGTGVKNEKLFF.

This clone was found once. The chain combines TRBV5-8 with TRBJ2-5; tentatively, D is TRBD1 (6 bases). CDR1 SGHTS and CDR2 YDEGEE come from the germline V gene. V lost 4 bases to trimming and J lost 1 base, with 14 bases between them. The CDR3 has 15 residues. Here the CDR3 DNA reads TGTGCCAGCAGCCCCGGGTGGGGGCTCCAAGAGACCCAGTACTTC. It specifies CASSPGWGLQETQYF. Based on the CDR3 plus reference TRBV5-8 and TRBJ2-5, the full variable domain is EAGVTQSPTHLIKTRGQQATLRCSPISGHTSVYWYQQALGLGLQFLLWYDEGEERNRGNFPPRFSGRQFPNYSSELNVNALELEDSALYLCASSPGWGLQETQYFGPGTRLLVL.